This TCR beta chain was captured by sequencing in a study of OX40 agonist ivuxolimab in advanced cancers. Study overall: At 82.7% male, the cohort had a mean age of approximately 60 years, ranging from roughly 20 to 80.

From germline, CDR1 is SGHRS and CDR2 YFSETQ. V was cut by 0 bases and J by 0 bases, with 10 bases left in between. This CDR3 region has 16 residues. Profiling relied on immunoSEQ multiplex PCR, and the TCRdb table lists in-frame clones only, not all of them. The sample shows around 69,000 clones, 88% of them seen only once. This sequence joins TRBV5-1 and TRBJ1-3; no firm D call. The input for sequencing was CD4+ or CD8+ T cells sorted from blood, taken in a trial of the OX40 agonist ivuxolimab. The clonotype comes from an adult with an advanced solid tumor such as melanoma, head and neck, liver or kidney cancer. CDR3 protein: CASSLGGLRSGNTIYF. The CDR3 nucleotides read TGCGCCAGCAGCTTGGGAGGGCTTCGCTCTGGAAACACCATATATTTT.